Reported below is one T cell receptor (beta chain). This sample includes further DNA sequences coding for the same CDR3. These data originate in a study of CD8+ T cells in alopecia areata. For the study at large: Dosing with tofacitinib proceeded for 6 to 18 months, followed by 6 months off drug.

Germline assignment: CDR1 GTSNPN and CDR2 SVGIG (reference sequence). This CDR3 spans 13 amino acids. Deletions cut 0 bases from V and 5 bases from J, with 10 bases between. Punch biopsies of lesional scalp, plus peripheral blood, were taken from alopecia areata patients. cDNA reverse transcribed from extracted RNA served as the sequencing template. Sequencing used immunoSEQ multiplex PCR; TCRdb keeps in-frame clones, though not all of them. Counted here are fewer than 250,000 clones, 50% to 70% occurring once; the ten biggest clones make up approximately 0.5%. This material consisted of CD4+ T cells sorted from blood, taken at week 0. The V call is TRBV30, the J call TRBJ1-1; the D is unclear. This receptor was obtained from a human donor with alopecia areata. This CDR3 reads CAWSVRGGTEAFF. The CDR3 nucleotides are TGTGCCTGGAGTGTACGTGGTGGGACTGAAGCTTTCTTT.